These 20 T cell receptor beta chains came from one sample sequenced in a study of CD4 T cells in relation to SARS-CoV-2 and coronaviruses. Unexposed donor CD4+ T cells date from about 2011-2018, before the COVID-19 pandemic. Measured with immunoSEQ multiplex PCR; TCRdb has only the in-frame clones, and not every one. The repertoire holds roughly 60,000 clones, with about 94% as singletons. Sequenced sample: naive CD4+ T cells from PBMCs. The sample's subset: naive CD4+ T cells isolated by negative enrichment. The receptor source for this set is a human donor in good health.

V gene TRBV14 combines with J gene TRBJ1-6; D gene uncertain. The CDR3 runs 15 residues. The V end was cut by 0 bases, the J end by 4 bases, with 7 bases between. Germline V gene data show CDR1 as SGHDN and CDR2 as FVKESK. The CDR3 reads CASSQDPGYNSPLHF. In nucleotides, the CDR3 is TGTGCCAGCAGCCAAGATCCCGGATATAATTCACCCCTCCACTTT.

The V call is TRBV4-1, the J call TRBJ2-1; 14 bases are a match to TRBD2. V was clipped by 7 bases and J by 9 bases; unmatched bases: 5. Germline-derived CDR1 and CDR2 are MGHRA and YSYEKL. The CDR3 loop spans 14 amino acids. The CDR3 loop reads CASKGLAGDGEQFF. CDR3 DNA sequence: TGCGCCAGCAAGGGACTAGCGGGAGACGGTGAGCAGTTCTTC.

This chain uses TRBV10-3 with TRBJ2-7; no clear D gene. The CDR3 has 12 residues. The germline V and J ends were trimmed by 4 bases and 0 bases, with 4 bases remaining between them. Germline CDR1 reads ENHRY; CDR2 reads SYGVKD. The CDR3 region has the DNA TGTGCCATCAGTGCCAGCTCCTACGAGCAGTACTTC. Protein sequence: CAISASSYEQYF.

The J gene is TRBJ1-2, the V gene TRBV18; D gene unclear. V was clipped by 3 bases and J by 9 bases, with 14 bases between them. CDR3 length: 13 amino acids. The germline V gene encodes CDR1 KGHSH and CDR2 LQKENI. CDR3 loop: CASSPLDLESYTF. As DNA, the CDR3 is TGTGCCAGCTCACCGTTGGACCTCGAGAGCTACACCTTC.

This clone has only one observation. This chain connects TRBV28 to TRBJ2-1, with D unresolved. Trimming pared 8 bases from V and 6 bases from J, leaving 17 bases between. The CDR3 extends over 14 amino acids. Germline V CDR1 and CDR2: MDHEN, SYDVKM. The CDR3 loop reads CASRGRKRSNEQFF. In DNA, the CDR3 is TGTGCCAGCCGTGGACGGAAGAGGTCCAATGAGCAGTTCTTC. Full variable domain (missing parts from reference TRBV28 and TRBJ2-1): DVKVTQSSRYLVKRTGEKVFLECVQDMDHENMFWYRQDPGLGLRLIYFSYDVKMKEKGDIPEGYSVSREKKERFSLILESASTNQTSMYLCASRGRKRSNEQFFGPGTRLTVL.

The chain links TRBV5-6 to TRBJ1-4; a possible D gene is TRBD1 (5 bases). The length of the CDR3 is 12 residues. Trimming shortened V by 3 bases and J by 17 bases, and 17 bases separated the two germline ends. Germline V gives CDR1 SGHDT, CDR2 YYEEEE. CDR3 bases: TGTGCCAGCAGCTCGGGGGACCGGGTCCCATTTTTT. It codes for CASSSGDRVPFF.

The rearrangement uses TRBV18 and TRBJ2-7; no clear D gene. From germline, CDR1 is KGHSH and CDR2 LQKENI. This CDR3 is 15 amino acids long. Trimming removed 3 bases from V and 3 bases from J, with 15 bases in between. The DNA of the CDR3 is TGTGCCAGCTCACCCTTCGATGGAGCCAACTACGAGCAGTACTTC. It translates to CASSPFDGANYEQYF.

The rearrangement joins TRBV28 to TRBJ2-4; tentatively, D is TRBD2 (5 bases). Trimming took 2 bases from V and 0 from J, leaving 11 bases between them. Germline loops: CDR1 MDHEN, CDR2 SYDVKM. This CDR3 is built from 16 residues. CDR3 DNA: TGTGCCAGCAGTTTAACCAGACTACTAGCCAAAAACATTCAGTACTTC. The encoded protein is CASSLTRLLAKNIQYF.

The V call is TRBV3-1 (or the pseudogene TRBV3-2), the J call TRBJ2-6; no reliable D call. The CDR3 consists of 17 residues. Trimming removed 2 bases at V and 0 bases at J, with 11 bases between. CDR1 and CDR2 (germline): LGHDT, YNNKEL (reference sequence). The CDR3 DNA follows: TGTGCCAGCAGCCAATTTGGAGTTTCCTCTGGGGCCAACGTCCTGACTTTC. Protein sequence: CASSQFGVSSGANVLTF.

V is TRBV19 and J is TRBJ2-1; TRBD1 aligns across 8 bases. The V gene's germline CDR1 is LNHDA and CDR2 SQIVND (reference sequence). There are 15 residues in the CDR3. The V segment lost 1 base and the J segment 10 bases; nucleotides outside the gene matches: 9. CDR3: CASSIVAGTGYEQFF. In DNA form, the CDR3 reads TGTGCCAGTAGTATAGTGGCGGGGACAGGCTACGAGCAGTTCTTC.

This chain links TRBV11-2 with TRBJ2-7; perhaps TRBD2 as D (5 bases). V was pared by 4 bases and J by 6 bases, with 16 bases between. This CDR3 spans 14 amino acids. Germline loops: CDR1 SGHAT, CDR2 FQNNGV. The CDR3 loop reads CASSSRPGIGEQYF. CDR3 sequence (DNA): TGTGCCAGCAGCTCCCGCCCGGGGATAGGCGAGCAGTACTTC.

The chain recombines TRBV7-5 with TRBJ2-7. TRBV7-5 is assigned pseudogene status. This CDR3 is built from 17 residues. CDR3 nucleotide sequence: TGTGTCAGAAGCTTGGTCCATCGGGCTGTATTTAACTACGAGCAGTACTTC. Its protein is CVRSLVHRAVFNYEQYF.

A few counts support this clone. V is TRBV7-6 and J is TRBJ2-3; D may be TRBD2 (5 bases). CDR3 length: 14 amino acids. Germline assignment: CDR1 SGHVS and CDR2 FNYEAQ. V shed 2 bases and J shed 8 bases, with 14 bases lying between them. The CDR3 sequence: CASSLPAREGTQYF. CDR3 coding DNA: TGTGCCAGCAGCTTACCGGCACGGGAAGGTACGCAGTATTTT.

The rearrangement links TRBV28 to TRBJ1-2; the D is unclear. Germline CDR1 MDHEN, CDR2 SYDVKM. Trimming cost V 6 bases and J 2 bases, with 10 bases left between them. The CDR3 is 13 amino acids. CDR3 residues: CASRTPGNYGYTF. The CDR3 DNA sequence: TGTGCCAGCAGGACGCCCGGGAACTATGGCTACACCTTC.

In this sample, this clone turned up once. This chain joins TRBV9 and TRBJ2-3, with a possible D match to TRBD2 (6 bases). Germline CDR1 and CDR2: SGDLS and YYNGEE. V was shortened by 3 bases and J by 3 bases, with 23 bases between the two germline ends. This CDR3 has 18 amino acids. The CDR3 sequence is CASSARPQLAFGTDTQYF. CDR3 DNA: TGTGCCAGCAGCGCGAGGCCTCAGCTAGCGTTCGGGACAGATACGCAGTATTTT.

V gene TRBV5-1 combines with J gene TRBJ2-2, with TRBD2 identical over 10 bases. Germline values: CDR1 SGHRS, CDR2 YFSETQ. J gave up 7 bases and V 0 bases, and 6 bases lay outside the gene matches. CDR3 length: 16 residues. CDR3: CASSLVLAGANGELFF. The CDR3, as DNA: TGCGCCAGCAGCTTGGTGCTAGCGGGAGCGAACGGGGAGCTGTTTTTT.

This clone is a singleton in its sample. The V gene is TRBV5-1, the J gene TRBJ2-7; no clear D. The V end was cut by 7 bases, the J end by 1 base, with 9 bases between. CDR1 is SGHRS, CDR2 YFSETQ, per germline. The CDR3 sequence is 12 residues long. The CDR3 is CASPERSYEQYF. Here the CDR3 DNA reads TGCGCCAGCCCCGAACGGTCCTACGAGCAGTACTTC.

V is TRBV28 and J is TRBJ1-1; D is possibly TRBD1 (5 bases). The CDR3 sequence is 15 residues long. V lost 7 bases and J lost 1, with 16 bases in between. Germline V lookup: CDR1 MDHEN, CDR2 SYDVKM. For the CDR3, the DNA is TGTGCCAGCACCCCGAACGGGGCCGGGAACACTGAAGCTTTCTTT. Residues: CASTPNGAGNTEAFF.

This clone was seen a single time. DNA of the CDR3: TGTGCCAGCAGCTTAGTTGTGGAAAGAGCTAACACTGAAGCTTTCTTT. Encoded protein: CASSLVVERANTEAFF. The chain joins TRBV7-7 to TRBJ1-1; D is ambiguous. The CDR3 consists of 16 residues. Trimming shortened V by 1 base and J by 2 bases, and 14 bases separated the two germline ends. The germline V gene encodes CDR1 SSHAT and CDR2 FNYEAQ (reference sequence).

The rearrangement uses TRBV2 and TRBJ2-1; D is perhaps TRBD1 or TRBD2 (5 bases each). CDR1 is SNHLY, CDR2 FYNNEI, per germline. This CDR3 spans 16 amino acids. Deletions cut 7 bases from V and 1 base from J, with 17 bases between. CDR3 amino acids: CASKRGEARSYNEQFF. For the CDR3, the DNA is TGTGCCAGCAAAAGGGGAGAGGCAAGGTCCTACAATGAGCAGTTCTTC.